This TCR beta chain was sequenced in a study of CD8+CD57+ T cells in acquired aplastic anemia (dated by TCRdb to the late 2010s). At the level of the whole study: DNA extracted from sorted CD4+ and CD8+ cells had a mean of about 3.2 ug, with a range of roughly 0.2 to 27.4 ug. Healthy donor samples averaged about 9.9 million reads for CD4+ and approximately 11 million for CD8+ cells. Broader findings and caveats from the paper: No significant difference in CD8+ Simpson's diversity was found between patients and healthy controls (P=0.060). Around 27 CD8+ CDR3 sequences were shared between patients and controls but appeared highly expressed in patients and within their immunodominant clones.

Profiling of TCR beta VDJ combinations and CDR3 sequences used genomic DNA as the template. An Illumina HiSeq 2000 was the platform used for TCR repertoire sequencing. In the paper's pipeline: TRBV/TRBJ rearrangement plots, CDR3 size and DJ length profiles, and Simpson's diversity index were used to assess repertoires. The immunodominant clone was defined as the most abundant DNA sequence in deep sequencing data. CDR3 amino acid sequences were checked for sharing across subjects and were also compared against the VDJdb database and published repertoires. TCRdb reprocessing: public reads trimmed at Q25 with fastp, clones called with MiXCR, in-frame beta chains kept. Every distinct CDR3 protein forms one entry, paired with its most common genes and DNA. TCRdb assigned the V and J calls; the authors' analysis was not used. The sample table lists about 170,000 distinct CDR3 sequences, approximately 40% of them with a count of one. The ten largest clones add up to 0.85% to 1.3% of the sample.

At least ten counts were recorded for this clonotype. It lacks a known antigen. Base qualities were left out, and no much larger clone turns up one base away. CDR1 LNHDA and CDR2 SQIVND were looked up in the germline V gene (reference sequence). V was cut back by 1 base and J by 4 bases, leaving a gap of 8 bases between them. From its cysteine to its phenylalanine, the CDR3 spans 14 amino acids. The read is trimmed to its CDR3 DNA, 42 bases read in frame from base 1. In the study, sorted CD4+ and CD8+ blood T cells from patients with severe aplastic anemia and from healthy subjects underwent deep sequencing of TCR repertoires. Ficoll-Paque density gradient centrifugation was used to isolate peripheral blood mononuclear cells. Before DNA extraction, CD4+ and CD8+ T cells were sorted by FACS or by magnetic beads.

The specimen was sorted CD4+, CD8+, or CD8+CD57+ T cells (not recorded which) from PBMCs. The sequence joins TRBV19 to TRBJ1-5; the D gene is perhaps TRBD1, on 6 matching bases. The clonotype originates from a human donor in good health. The base sequence is TGTGCCAGTAGTATAGCAGGGGTAAATCAGCCCCAGCATTTT. Translated, this gives CASSIAGVNQPQHF. Full variable domain (CDR3 extended with the reference TRBV19 and TRBJ1-5 proteins): DGGITQSPKYLFRKEGQNVTLSCEQNLNHDAMYWYRQDPGQGLRLIYYSQIVNDFQKGDIAEGYSVSREKKESFPLTVTSAQKNPTAFYLCASSIAGVNQPQHFGDGTRLSIL.